Shown below are 29 T cell receptor beta chains from a single sample sequenced in a study of blood T cell repertoires in COVID-19. TCRdb keeps only in-frame clones here, not all; method: immunoSEQ multiplex PCR. The sample has some 150,000 clones; about 80% are singletons. The sample was peripheral blood. These receptors all come from a woman older than 75 with acute or convalescent COVID-19.

V usage is TRBV4-1 and J usage is TRBJ2-7; D gene unclear. V was shortened by 1 base and J by 1 base, with 20 bases between the two germline ends. The germline V gene encodes CDR1 MGHRA and CDR2 YSYEKL. The CDR3 is 18 residues long. This CDR3 reads CASSQVGLRQPDSYEQYF. CDR3 bases: TGCGCCAGCAGCCAAGTCGGTTTGCGGCAGCCTGATTCCTACGAGCAGTACTTC.

The V gene is TRBV5-4, the J gene TRBJ2-5; TRBD2 matches at 14 bases. CDR3 length: 17 residues. Trimming at V came to 0 bases and at J to 5 bases, leaving 6 bases not matched to a gene. Germline values: CDR1 SGHNT, CDR2 YYREEE (reference sequence). DNA of the CDR3: TGTGCCAGCAGCTTGGACGGACTAGCGGGGGGAGGGGAGACCCAGTACTTC. Translating it yields CASSLDGLAGGGETQYF.

V and J are TRBV30 and TRBJ1-5; 7 bases match TRBD1. V shed 4 bases, J shed 0 bases, and the junction held 12 bases outside the gene matches. This CDR3 contains 17 residues. The germline CDR1 and CDR2 sequences are GTSNPN and SVGIG (reference sequence). The CDR3 DNA follows: TGTGCCTGGACCTTAGGAGGCAGGGGGTATAGCAATCAGCCCCAGCATTTT. This translates into CAWTLGGRGYSNQPQHF.

Turning to this clone: Germline and junction disagree at one end, which may indicate a read error. This chain joins TRBV19 and TRBJ2-7, with D possibly being TRBD2 (5 bases). Germline CDR1 and CDR2: LNHDA and SQIVND (reference sequence). The CDR3 covers 13 residues. This CDR3 reads CASSSPPGRGADF. CDR3 DNA sequence: TGTGCCAGTAGTTCCCCTCCGGGTCGGGGTGCGGACTTC.

The chain combines TRBV25-1 with TRBJ1-1; 9 bases map to TRBD1. Trimming removed 4 bases from V and 0 bases from J; junction bases left unmatched: 6. This CDR3 is 16 amino acids long. Germline CDR1 and CDR2: MGHDK and SYGVNS. The CDR3 protein is CASSAPGQGMNTEAFF. For the CDR3, the DNA is TGTGCCAGCAGTGCCCCGGGACAGGGTATGAACACTGAAGCTTTCTTT.

In this sample, this clone turned up once. This chain joins TRBV4-2 and TRBJ2-3; 9 bases align to TRBD2. Germline V gives CDR1 LGHNA, CDR2 YNFKEQ. V gave up 0 bases and J gave up 2 bases; unmatched junction bases: 3. There are 16 residues in the CDR3. CDR3 residues: CASSQETSGYTDTQYF. DNA for the CDR3: TGTGCCAGCAGCCAAGAGACTAGCGGATACACAGATACGCAGTATTTT.

The genes are TRBV5-1 and TRBJ1-6, with D possibly TRBD1 on 6 matching bases. V lost 4 bases and J lost 0, with 17 bases in between. This CDR3 region has 18 residues. The germline V gene encodes CDR1 SGHRS and CDR2 YFSETQ. This chain's CDR3 is CASSLALAGASYNSPLHF. CDR3 bases: TGCGCCAGCAGCCTTGCCCTCGCGGGGGCCTCCTATAATTCACCCCTCCACTTT.

The rearrangement joins TRBV19 to TRBJ1-5; 7 positions match TRBD1. Germline-derived CDR1 and CDR2 are LNHDA and SQIVND (reference sequence). The V segment lost 4 bases and the J segment 4 bases; nucleotides outside the gene matches: 7. The CDR3 runs to 15 residues. CDR3 sequence (DNA): TGTGCCAGTAGTACCCAGGGACAGACTAATCAGCCCCAGCATTTT. This codes for CASSTQGQTNQPQHF.

The V gene is TRBV5-1, the J gene TRBJ1-4; 8 bases align to TRBD1. Germline loops: CDR1 SGHRS, CDR2 YFSETQ. V lost 4 bases to trimming and J lost 0 bases; unmatched junction nucleotides: 8. The CDR3 extends over 17 amino acids. CDR3 nucleotides: TGCGCCAGCAGCCTCTGGACAGGGCAAACAACTAATGAAAAACTGTTTTTT. It specifies CASSLWTGQTTNEKLFF.

The V gene is TRBV5-1, the J gene TRBJ1-2, with 11 bases fitting TRBD1. J gave up 7 bases and V 4 bases, and 6 bases lay outside the gene matches. Per germline, CDR1 SGHRS and CDR2 YFSETQ. The CDR3 covers 14 residues. CDR3 sequence: CASSEDRGLSGYTF. In nucleotides, the CDR3 is TGCGCCAGCAGCGAGGACAGGGGGCTGAGTGGCTACACCTTC.

As for this clone: Other DNA sequences in the same sample also yield this CDR3. The rearrangement links TRBV29-1 to TRBJ2-7; TRBD1 matches 7 bases. The CDR3 loop spans 12 amino acids. Per germline, CDR1 SQVTM and CDR2 ANQGSEA. The trim removed 5 bases at V and 2 bases at J, leaving 3 bases unmatched. The DNA of the CDR3 is TGCAGCGTTCAGGGGGAAGCCTACGAGCAGTACTTC. Its translation: CSVQGEAYEQYF.

The chain carries TRBV5-1 and TRBJ2-5, with 9 bases fitting TRBD2. CDR1 is SGHRS, CDR2 YFSETQ, per germline. Trimming took 4 bases from V and 5 from J; bases not matched to a gene: 12. The CDR3 consists of 16 residues. The CDR3, as DNA: TGCGCCAGCAGCCCCCTCCGGGCAAGCGGGGGGGAGACCCAGTACTTC. As protein: CASSPLRASGGETQYF.

CDR3 amino acids: CASSESGQPRETQYF. The CDR3 nucleotides are TGCGCCAGCAGTGAGTCTGGACAGCCACGGGAGACCCAGTACTTC. This rearrangement joins TRBV10-1 to TRBJ2-5; TRBD1 might be the D (6 bases). Looked up from germline, CDR1 is WNHNN and CDR2 is SYGVQD (reference sequence). Trimming removed 0 bases from V and 5 bases from J, with 13 bases in between. CDR3 length: 15 amino acids.

The genes are TRBV19 and TRBJ2-7; 7 bases are a match to TRBD1. CDR1 is LNHDA and CDR2 is SQIVND in the germline V gene (reference sequence). Trimming removed 5 bases from V and 7 bases from J; junction bases left unmatched: 14. This CDR3 region has 15 residues. The CDR3 is CASSPREGGAKEQYF. The CDR3 DNA is TGTGCCAGTAGTCCCCGAGAAGGGGGCGCGAAGGAGCAGTACTTC.

The chain uses TRBV9 and TRBJ2-3; maybe TRBD1 (6 bases). The germline gives CDR1 SGDLS, CDR2 YYNGEE. The CDR3 runs to 15 residues. V lost 7 bases to trimming and J lost 0 bases, with 15 bases between them. Written as DNA, the CDR3 is TGTGCCAGCTGTAGTTCAGGGGTTAGCACAGATACGCAGTATTTT. Translation: CASCSSGVSTDTQYF.

This chain links TRBV5-1 with TRBJ1-4; D ambiguous. Trimming shortened V by 4 bases and J by 8 bases, and 12 bases separated the two germline ends. CDR1 and CDR2 (germline): SGHRS, YFSETQ. The CDR3 is 13 residues long. CDR3 DNA: TGCGCCAGCAGCGAGGGATCGTACGAAAAACTGTTTTTT. Encoded protein: CASSEGSYEKLFF.

The chain has TRBV6-5 and TRBJ1-2; D is unclear. V was pared by 8 bases and J by 3 bases, with 13 bases between. Germline V CDR1 and CDR2: MNHEY, SVGAGI. This CDR3 is built from 13 residues. The CDR3 protein is CASGSTGYYGYTF. Here the CDR3 DNA reads TGTGCCAGCGGCTCGACGGGTTACTATGGCTACACCTTC.

This clone appeared a few times. V is TRBV30 and J is TRBJ2-7; no reliable D call. The CDR3 has 11 residues. Trimming pared 0 bases from V and 4 bases from J, leaving 4 bases between. Germline V CDR1 and CDR2: GTSNPN, SVGIG (reference sequence). The CDR3 sequence: CAWSVQYEQYF. CDR3 nucleotides: TGTGCCTGGAGTGTACAGTACGAGCAGTACTTC. Filled out from reference TRBV30 and TRBJ2-7, the complete variable domain reads SQTIHQWPATLVQPVGSPLSLECTVEGTSNPNLYWYRQAAGRGLQLLFYSVGIGQISSEVPQNLSASRPQDRQFILSSKKLLLSDSGFYLCAWSVQYEQYFGPGTRLTVT.

This clone occurred once. CDR3 bases: TGCGCCAGCAGCCAAGACTCCGGAGCCGAATCCTACGAGCAGTACTTC. Its translation is CASSQDSGAESYEQYF. The J gene is TRBJ2-7, the V gene TRBV4-1; D gene uncertain. The CDR3 runs to 16 residues. The germline V gene encodes CDR1 MGHRA and CDR2 YSYEKL. V gave up 0 bases and J gave up 1 base, with 13 bases separating them.

This rearrangement joins TRBV5-1 to TRBJ1-3; 9 bases fit TRBD1. Germline CDR1 SGHRS, CDR2 YFSETQ. This CDR3 contains 17 residues. The ends lost 2 bases at V and 0 bases at J; junction bases unmatched: 6. The CDR3, as DNA: TGCGCCAGCAGCTTCTGGACAGGGGCCGACTCTGGAAACACCATATATTTT. Protein sequence: CASSFWTGADSGNTIYF. Variable domain in full (rest from reference TRBV5-1 and TRBJ1-3): KAGVTQTPRYLIKTRGQQVTLSCSPISGHRSVSWYQQTPGQGLQFLFEYFSETQRNKGNFPGRFSGRQFSNSRSEMNVSTLELGDSALYLCASSFWTGADSGNTIYFGEGSWLTVV.

The rearrangement uses TRBV7-8 and TRBJ2-2; D is uncertain. The CDR3 length is 16 residues. The germline V gene encodes CDR1 SGHVS and CDR2 FQNEAQ. V was shortened by 5 bases and J by 7 bases, with 20 bases between the two germline ends. This CDR3 reads CASSLSSQPLGGELFF. The DNA for the CDR3 is TGTGCCAGCAGCCTTTCCTCACAGCCGTTGGGCGGGGAGCTGTTTTTT.

The V and J genes are TRBV27 and TRBJ1-1; possibly TRBD1 for D (5 bases). Germline CDR1 MNHEY, CDR2 SMNVEV (reference sequence). V lost 2 bases and J 1 base, leaving 8 bases between the germline ends. The CDR3 spans 14 residues. CDR3 residues: CASSLQGGNTEAFF. CDR3 sequence (DNA): TGTGCCAGCAGTTTACAGGGTGGGAACACTGAAGCTTTCTTT.

Only a few counts were recorded for this clone. The V gene is TRBV18, the J gene TRBJ1-2, with 7 bases lining up with TRBD1. Germline trimming cut 3 bases from V and 4 bases from J; bases unmatched to any gene: 23. CDR3 length: 20 residues. CDR1 is KGHSH, CDR2 LQKENI, per germline. CDR3 in amino acids: CASSPFRGRGDRGYGYGYTF. CDR3 DNA: TGTGCCAGCTCACCGTTTCGTGGCAGGGGGGATCGGGGGTACGGCTATGGCTACACCTTC.

The count of this clone is one. The chain links TRBV15 to TRBJ2-7, with 9 bases fitting TRBD2. The CDR3 covers 14 residues. Germline CDR1 reads LNHNV; CDR2 reads YYDKDF (reference sequence). Trimming took 0 bases from V and 5 from J; bases not matched to a gene: 2. CDR3 sequence: CATSREPSGDEQYF. In DNA, the CDR3 is TGTGCCACCAGCAGAGAGCCTAGCGGGGACGAGCAGTACTTC.

The chain joins TRBV16 to TRBJ1-2; maybe TRBD1 (6 bases). The ends were cut back, 2 bases at V and 9 bases at J, with 13 bases in the middle. The length of the CDR3 is 13 residues. The V gene's germline CDR1 is KGHSY and CDR2 FQNENV. In DNA, the CDR3 is TGTGCCAGCAGCCAAGGGACCACAGGGAGCTACACCTTC. It yields the protein CASSQGTTGSYTF.

The rearrangement links TRBV10-2 to TRBJ1-1; TRBD1 might be the D (5 bases). The V gene lost 6 bases and the J gene lost 1 base, with 12 bases spanning the gap. Germline CDR1 WSHSY, CDR2 SAAADI. The CDR3 length is 14 residues. The CDR3 DNA sequence: TGCGCCAGCAGCGCCCAGGGCACGAACACTGAAGCTTTCTTT. Translation gives CASSAQGTNTEAFF.

This clone was observed a handful of times. The J gene is TRBJ2-1, the V gene TRBV2; TRBD2 agrees at 16 bases. The germline CDR1 and CDR2 sequences are SNHLY and FYNNEI. The CDR3 length is 15 residues. J gave up 9 bases and V 7 bases, and 6 bases lay outside the gene matches. CDR3 protein: CASTPGTSGRGEQFF. CDR3 DNA sequence: TGTGCCAGCACCCCCGGGACTAGCGGGAGGGGTGAGCAGTTCTTC.

This chain's CDR3 is CASSLATSGGARETQYF. CDR3 in DNA: TGCGCCAGCAGCTTGGCCACCAGCGGGGGGGCCAGGGAGACCCAGTACTTC. The chain joins TRBV5-1 to TRBJ2-5; TRBD2 agrees at 10 bases. The CDR3 has 17 residues. V lost 0 bases and J lost 5; bases outside the gene matches: 10. Germline assignment: CDR1 SGHRS and CDR2 YFSETQ.

The chain combines TRBV7-9 with TRBJ2-2; D unresolved. Trimming shortened V by 10 bases and J by 1 base, and 13 bases separated the two germline ends. Germline values: CDR1 SEHNR, CDR2 FQNEAQ (reference sequence). This CDR3 is 14 amino acids long. The CDR3 loop reads CATRSDGNTGELFF. The DNA of the CDR3 is TGTGCCACGCGGTCCGACGGGAACACCGGGGAGCTGTTTTTT.